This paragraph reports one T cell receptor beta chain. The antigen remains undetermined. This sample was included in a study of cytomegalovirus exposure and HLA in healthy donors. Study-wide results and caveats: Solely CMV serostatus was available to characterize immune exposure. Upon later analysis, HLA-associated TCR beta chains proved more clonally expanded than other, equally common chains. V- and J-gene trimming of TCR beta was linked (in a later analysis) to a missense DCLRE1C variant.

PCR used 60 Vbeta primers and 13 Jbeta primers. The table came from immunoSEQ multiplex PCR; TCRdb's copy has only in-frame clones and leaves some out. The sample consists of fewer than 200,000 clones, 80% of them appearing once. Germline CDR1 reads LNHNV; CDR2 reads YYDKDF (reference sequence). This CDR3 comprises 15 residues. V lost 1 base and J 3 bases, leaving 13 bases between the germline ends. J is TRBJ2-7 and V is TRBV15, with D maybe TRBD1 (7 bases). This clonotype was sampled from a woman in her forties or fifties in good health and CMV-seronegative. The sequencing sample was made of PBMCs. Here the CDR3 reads CATSRAAGGRYEQYF. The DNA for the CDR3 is TGTGCCACCAGCAGAGCCGCAGGGGGGCGCTACGAGCAGTACTTC.